This note documents a single T cell receptor beta chain sequence. Antigen specificity is unknown. Generated by immunoSEQ multiplex PCR, the TCRdb table keeps only in-frame clones and is missing some. In the table there are some 87,000 clones, more than 90% of which are singletons. Germline values: CDR1 MNHEY, CDR2 SVGAGI. This CDR3 comprises 15 residues. Deletions cut 0 bases from V and 4 bases from J, with 13 bases between. These data belong to a study of graft-versus-host responses after intestinal transplantation. Study as a whole: Among the recipients, transplants were multivisceral, liver-intestinal, or isolated intestinal. General study results and limits: Some GvH clones appeared in ileal mucosa or blood before recipient bone marrow.

The chain recombines TRBV6-5 with TRBJ2-7, with D possibly matching TRBD1 (5 bases). Sequences were derived from unstimulated CD4+ T cells sorted from spleen or lymph node cells, sampled before intestinal transplant. The sequence came from a human donor who received an intestinal transplant. DNA for the CDR3: TGTGCCAGCAGTTACTCGTATCGACAGATATACGAGCAGTACTTC. Amino acids: CASSYSYRQIYEQYF.